The 6 T cell receptor beta chains reported below all come from one sample, sequenced in a study of blood T cell repertoires in COVID-19. Clones were sequenced by immunoSEQ multiplex PCR, and TCRdb holds only the in-frame ones, with some missing. Among about 160,000 clones, 75% to 90% were seen once, and the ten largest hold roughly 9.5%. The specimen was peripheral blood. The receptors come from a woman older than 75 with active or convalescent COVID-19.

In the case of this clone: Other DNA sequences from this sample encode an identical CDR3 as well. V gene TRBV12-3 or TRBV12-4 combines with J gene TRBJ1-1; tentative D call: TRBD1 (5 bases). V was pared by 3 bases and J by 2 bases, with 7 bases between. The CDR3 covers 13 residues. The CDR3 sequence: CASSLGLNTEAFF. CDR3 in DNA: TGTGCCAGCAGTTTGGGACTTAACACTGAAGCTTTCTTT.

The chain has TRBV5-6 and TRBJ2-4; 9 bases are a match to TRBD2. The CDR3 covers 15 residues. Germline-derived CDR1 and CDR2 are SGHDT and YYEEEE. With 3 bases clipped from V and 6 bases from J, the junction kept 7 bases outside the gene matches. The CDR3 sequence: CASSWGEAGGNIQYF. The DNA for the CDR3 is TGTGCCAGCAGCTGGGGTGAAGCGGGGGGAAACATTCAGTACTTC.

The chain carries TRBV21-1 and TRBJ1-5; TRBD1 is taken as the D call from the table, unchecked against the DNA. TRBV21-1 counts as a pseudogene. The CDR3 length is 17 residues. This CDR3 is CASSKAARQLTDQPQHF. As DNA, the CDR3 is TGTGCCAGCAGCAAAGCGGCGCGACAGCTAACAGATCAGCCCCAGCATTTT.

This clone has only a few counts. The sample contains more than one DNA sequence encoding this CDR3. This chain joins TRBV19 and TRBJ1-3; D remains ambiguous. In germline, CDR1 is LNHDA, CDR2 SQIVND (reference sequence). The V end was cut by 1 base, the J end by 1 base, with 5 bases between. The CDR3 covers 14 residues. The CDR3 sequence is CASSIGGSGNTIYF. The CDR3 DNA follows: TGTGCCAGTAGTATAGGAGGGTCTGGAAACACCATATATTTT. The variable domain in full, with the rest retrieved from reference TRBV19 and TRBJ1-3, is DGGITQSPKYLFRKEGQNVTLSCEQNLNHDAMYWYRQDPGQGLRLIYYSQIVNDFQKGDIAEGYSVSREKKESFPLTVTSAQKNPTAFYLCASSIGGSGNTIYFGEGSWLTVV.

To note about this clone: Other DNA variants within this sample encode the same CDR3. V gene TRBV2 combines with J gene TRBJ1-2; maybe TRBD1 (5 bases). V was clipped by 4 bases and J by 0 bases, with 9 bases between them. CDR3 length: 14 residues. The germline V gene encodes CDR1 SNHLY and CDR2 FYNNEI. The CDR3 spells CASSAQGANYGYTF. The CDR3 bases are TGTGCCAGCAGTGCTCAGGGTGCTAACTATGGCTACACCTTC.

There are a few counts of this clone. J is TRBJ1-1 and V is TRBV29-1; the match to TRBD1 covers 9 bases. The ends lost 6 bases at V and 0 bases at J; junction bases unmatched: 2. The V gene's germline CDR1 is SQVTM and CDR2 ANQGSEA. The CDR3 has 13 amino acids. DNA for the CDR3: TGCAGCGTCGGGACAGGGATGAACACTGAAGCTTTCTTT. The encoded protein is CSVGTGMNTEAFF.